The 31 T cell receptor beta chains given below trace back to one sample, sequenced in a study of blood T cell repertoires in COVID-19. Libraries were prepared by immunoSEQ multiplex PCR; TCRdb keeps only in-frame clonotypes and omits some of them. The repertoire holds under 450,000 clones, with under 85% as singletons. Specimen: PBMCs or T cells enriched from blood (not recorded which). The source is a woman aged 50 to 60 who had recovered from COVID-19.

The J gene is TRBJ1-4, the V gene TRBV3-1 (or the pseudogene TRBV3-2), with 8 bases that match TRBD1. The J segment lost 3 bases and the V segment lost 4 bases, leaving 4 bases of the junction unmatched. The CDR3 spans 15 residues. Germline V gene lookup returns CDR1 LGHDT and CDR2 YNNKEL (reference sequence). The CDR3 region is CASSRSTGANEKLFF. CDR3 coding DNA: TGTGCCAGCAGCCGGTCGACAGGGGCTAATGAAAAACTGTTTTTT.

The CDR3, as DNA: TGTGCCAGCAGCGCCGGACAGGGCCTACGAGAAGCTTTCTTT. Translating gives CASSAGQGLREAFF. This chain connects TRBV7-2 to TRBJ1-1; 8 bases align to TRBD1. CDR1 SGHTA and CDR2 FQGNSA come from the germline V gene. The ends lost 5 bases at V and 8 bases at J; junction bases unmatched: 10. CDR3 length: 14 residues.

This clone has a handful of counts. The gene calls are TRBV19 and TRBJ1-5; 7 nucleotides match TRBD1. The CDR3 covers 16 residues. The ends lost 10 bases at V and 0 bases at J; junction bases unmatched: 12. Germline CDR1 LNHDA, CDR2 SQIVND (reference sequence). The CDR3 DNA reads as TGTGCCACCACCGCTCGGGACAGATATAGCAATCAGCCCCAGCATTTT. This codes for CATTARDRYSNQPQHF. Full variable domain (remainder filled in from reference TRBV19 and TRBJ1-5): DGGITQSPKYLFRKEGQNVTLSCEQNLNHDAMYWYRQDPGQGLRLIYYSQIVNDFQKGDIAEGYSVSREKKESFPLTVTSAQKNPTAFYLCATTARDRYSNQPQHFGDGTRLSIL.

Note on this clone: Mismatch with germline at one junction end may stem from a read error. This sample includes further DNA sequences coding for the same CDR3. CDR3 in amino acids: CASSRPGQAYEQYF. DNA for the CDR3: TGTGCCAGCAGTCGACCGGGACAGGCCTACGAGCAGTATTTC. The rearrangement links TRBV2 to TRBJ2-7, with 8 bases identical to TRBD1. The CDR3 spans 14 residues. Per the germline V gene, CDR1 is SNHLY and CDR2 is FYNNEI.

V gene TRBV11-2 combines with J gene TRBJ1-2; TRBD1 matches 12 bases. Germline CDR1 reads SGHAT; CDR2 reads FQNNGV. The CDR3 is 18 amino acids. The ends lost 5 bases at V and 0 bases at J; junction bases unmatched: 10. CDR3 bases: TGTGCCAGCAGCGTGCCTCCGGGACAGGGGGCGGCTAACTATGGCTACACCTTC. As protein: CASSVPPGQGAANYGYTF.

The chain has TRBV5-6 and TRBJ1-5, with D possibly TRBD1 on 5 matching bases. There are 15 residues in the CDR3. Trimming pared 0 bases from V and 6 bases from J, leaving 13 bases between. The germline CDR1 and CDR2 sequences are SGHDT and YYEEEE. CDR3 bases: TGTGCCAGCAGCTTGGGTGGGGGGGTAGGTCAGCCCCAGCATTTT. Its translation: CASSLGGGVGQPQHF.

For this clone: This sample also contains other DNA sequences that code for the same CDR3. This rearrangement joins TRBV6-2 or TRBV6-3 to TRBJ2-5; D is uncertain. V was shortened by 4 bases and J by 5 bases, with 5 bases between the two germline ends. The CDR3 runs 11 residues. Germline values: CDR1 MNHEY, CDR2 SVGEGT. The CDR3 DNA reads TGTGCCAGCAGTTTAGCCGAGACCCAGTACTTC. Its protein product is CASSLAETQYF.

This clone appeared a single time. V and J are TRBV5-6 and TRBJ2-3; D gene uncertain. V was trimmed by 1 base and J by 2 bases, leaving 8 bases between them. This CDR3 has 14 amino acids. The germline CDR1 and CDR2 sequences are SGHDT and YYEEEE. The CDR3 sequence: CASSLPTFTDTQYF. DNA for the CDR3: TGTGCCAGCAGCTTGCCTACTTTCACAGATACGCAGTATTTT.

This chain connects TRBV5-4 to TRBJ2-3; possible D gene TRBD1, 5 bases. Germline V gene lookup returns CDR1 SGHNT and CDR2 YYREEE (reference sequence). This CDR3 has 17 residues. V lost 1 base, J lost 3 bases, and 18 bases lay in between. Here the CDR3 DNA reads TGTGCCAGCAGCTTGTTTGTAGGCAGGGCTGGTACAGATACGCAGTATTTT. As protein: CASSLFVGRAGTDTQYF.

The V gene is TRBV7-8, the J gene TRBJ2-7; maybe TRBD1 (7 bases). The CDR3 runs 16 residues. V was cut by 4 bases and J by 4 bases, with 20 bases left in between. Germline V gene lookup returns CDR1 SGHVS and CDR2 FQNEAQ. CDR3 DNA sequence: TGTGCCAGCAGCTGGACTAAAGGGACAGAACATTACGAGCAGTACTTC. Translating gives CASSWTKGTEHYEQYF.

The rearrangement joins TRBV9 to TRBJ2-1; 7 bases line up with TRBD2. Looked up from germline, CDR1 is SGDLS and CDR2 is YYNGEE. V gave up 4 bases and J gave up 5 bases; unmatched junction bases: 6. The CDR3 covers 14 residues. CDR3 DNA: TGTGCCAGCAGCTCGATGGGAGGGGACAATGAGCAGTTCTTC. This sequence encodes CASSSMGGDNEQFF.

The chain recombines TRBV5-1 with TRBJ1-2; 12 bases fit TRBD1. Trimming removed 3 bases from V and 7 bases from J; junction bases left unmatched: 7. From germline, CDR1 is SGHRS and CDR2 YFSETQ. The CDR3 extends over 15 amino acids. CDR3 in amino acids: CASSSGTGGSLGYTF. The CDR3 DNA follows: TGCGCCAGCAGCTCCGGGACAGGGGGCTCTCTTGGCTACACCTTC.

V and J are TRBV19 and TRBJ1-2; 8 positions agree with TRBD1. The CDR3 has 13 residues. CDR1 and CDR2 (germline): LNHDA, SQIVND (reference sequence). V gave up 5 bases and J gave up 8 bases; unmatched junction bases: 7. DNA for the CDR3: TGTGCCAGTAGTGAGGGGACAGGAAGGGGCTACACCTTC. Encoded protein: CASSEGTGRGYTF.

CDR3 in amino acids: CSVGRGSNTEAFF. CDR3 DNA: TGCAGCGTTGGCAGGGGATCAAACACTGAAGCTTTCTTT. The chain recombines TRBV29-1 with TRBJ1-1; TRBD1 might be the D (6 bases). The CDR3 contains 13 residues. Per the germline V gene, CDR1 is SQVTM and CDR2 is ANQGSEA. The V end lost 4 bases, the J end lost 2 bases, and 11 bases lay between the germline ends.

Only a few counts were recorded for this clone. This rearrangement joins TRBV18 to TRBJ2-2; 13 bases fit TRBD2. Trimming at V came to 3 bases and at J to 6 bases, leaving 4 bases not matched to a gene. This CDR3 has 16 amino acids. From germline, CDR1 is KGHSH and CDR2 LQKENI. The CDR3 region has the DNA TGTGCCAGCTCACCTCGGACTAGCGGGAGTGCCGGGGAGCTGTTTTTT. Protein: CASSPRTSGSAGELFF. Based on the CDR3 plus reference TRBV18 and TRBJ2-2, the full variable domain is NAGVMQNPRHLVRRRGQEARLRCSPMKGHSHVYWYRQLPEEGLKFMVYLQKENIIDESGMPKERFSAEFPKEGPSILRIQQVVRGDSAAYFCASSPRTSGSAGELFFGEGSRLTVL.

The chain couples TRBV18 to TRBJ1-1; 7 bases line up with TRBD1. The length of the CDR3 is 13 residues. V lost 8 bases, J lost 0 bases, and 3 bases stayed unmatched. CDR1 and CDR2 (germline): KGHSH, LQKENI. CDR3 residues: CASLQGLNTEAFF. In DNA, the CDR3 is TGTGCCAGCCTACAGGGGTTGAACACTGAAGCTTTCTTT.

V gene TRBV30 combines with J gene TRBJ1-4, with 9 positions matching TRBD1. CDR3 length: 14 residues. The germline CDR1 and CDR2 sequences are GTSNPN and SVGIG (reference sequence). The ends lost 1 base at V and 8 bases at J; junction bases unmatched: 5. The CDR3 is CAWSGDREQEKLFF. The DNA of the CDR3 is TGTGCCTGGAGTGGGGACAGGGAACAAGAAAAACTGTTTTTT.

V is TRBV7-9 and J is TRBJ1-3; TRBD1 is a possible D gene (6 bases). CDR3 length: 19 amino acids. Germline V CDR1 and CDR2: SEHNR, FQNEAQ (reference sequence). Trimming removed 4 bases at V and 4 bases at J, with 26 bases between. CDR3 nucleotides: TGTGCCAGCAGCTCCACACACCCAACTTACAGGGTGTACGGAAACACCATATATTTT. Translation gives CASSSTHPTYRVYGNTIYF. Looking up the rest from reference TRBV7-9 and TRBJ1-3 gives the full variable domain: DTGVSQNPRHKITKRGQNVTFRCDPISEHNRLYWYRQTLGQGPEFLTYFQNEAQLEKSRLLSDRFSAERPKGSFSTLEIQRTEQGDSAMYLCASSSTHPTYRVYGNTIYFGEGSWLTVV.

The V call is TRBV27, the J call TRBJ1-2; D uncertain. The germline gives CDR1 MNHEY, CDR2 SMNVEV (reference sequence). The V end was cut by 3 bases, the J end by 4 bases, with 6 bases between. The length of the CDR3 is 12 residues. In DNA form, the CDR3 reads TGTGCCAGCAGTTTTCGGGGCTATGGCTACACCTTC. It yields the protein CASSFRGYGYTF.

The CDR3 DNA is TGTGCCTGGAGTGTCCGGGGGGTAGCGGGAGCCAAAAACATTCAGTACTTC. This translates into CAWSVRGVAGAKNIQYF. The rearrangement uses TRBV30 and TRBJ2-4; 7 bases map to TRBD2. The CDR3 totals 17 residues. V lost 0 bases to trimming and J lost 0 bases; unmatched junction nucleotides: 8. Germline loops: CDR1 GTSNPN, CDR2 SVGIG (reference sequence).

This clone was counted a single time. DNA of the CDR3: TGCGCCAGCAGCCGGGGACAGGGGGCTACTAATTCACCCCTCCACTTT. Protein: CASSRGQGATNSPLHF. The chain recombines TRBV5-1 with TRBJ1-6; 12 bases are a match to TRBD1. This CDR3 spans 16 amino acids. The junction had 5 bases not matched to a gene; V was cut back by 4 bases and J by 6 bases. In germline, CDR1 is SGHRS, CDR2 YFSETQ.

V is TRBV3-1 (or the pseudogene TRBV3-2) and J is TRBJ1-5; D call uncertain. Germline lookup yields CDR1 LGHDT and CDR2 YNNKEL (reference sequence). The CDR3 is made up of 12 amino acids. The V gene lost 1 base and the J gene lost 9 bases, with 7 bases spanning the gap. CDR3 region: CASSQGAGPQHF. CDR3 DNA sequence: TGTGCCAGCAGCCAAGGAGCGGGGCCCCAGCATTTT.

The V call is TRBV7-9, the J call TRBJ1-1; a weak D match, TRBD1 (5 bases). The V and J ends lost 1 base and 3 bases respectively, with 6 bases between them. Germline CDR1 SEHNR, CDR2 FQNEAQ (reference sequence). There are 13 residues in the CDR3. The CDR3 region is CASSLVGDTEAFF. The DNA of the CDR3 is TGTGCCAGCAGCTTAGTAGGGGACACTGAAGCTTTCTTT.

The chain is built from TRBV7-2 and TRBJ1-2; TRBD1 agrees at 9 bases. J gave up 6 bases and V 1 base, and 9 bases lay outside the gene matches. The germline gives CDR1 SGHTA, CDR2 FQGNSA. The CDR3 consists of 16 residues. As DNA, the CDR3 is TGTGCCAGCAGCTTAGACAGGGGGCAGATCCGGAATGGCTACACCTTC. It specifies CASSLDRGQIRNGYTF.

The chain employs TRBV5-4 and TRBJ2-7, with 7 bases that match TRBD1. The germline CDR1 and CDR2 sequences are SGHNT and YYREEE (reference sequence). The V segment lost 0 bases and the J segment 3 bases; nucleotides outside the gene matches: 6. The CDR3 covers 15 residues. The DNA for the CDR3 is TGTGCCAGCAGCTTGGGTTGGACAGGAAACTACGAGCAGTACTTC. It codes for CASSLGWTGNYEQYF.

The chain carries TRBV18 and TRBJ1-1; D is perhaps TRBD1 (5 bases). This CDR3 has 14 residues. Deletions cut 6 bases from V and 1 base from J, with 12 bases between. Germline V CDR1 and CDR2: KGHSH, LQKENI. The DNA for the CDR3 is TGTGCCAGCTCGTCTAAGCAGGGGAACACTGAAGCTTTCTTT. Protein: CASSSKQGNTEAFF.

The chain carries TRBV9 and TRBJ2-1, with TRBD1 as a possible D gene (7 bases). This CDR3 region has 18 residues. The V and J ends lost 0 bases and 2 bases respectively, with 18 bases between them. Germline CDR1 reads SGDLS; CDR2 reads YYNGEE. CDR3 nucleotides: TGTGCCAGCAGCGTAGCACACGGAGGGGGCGGGGCCTACAATGAGCAGTTCTTC. Its translation is CASSVAHGGGGAYNEQFF.

This clone was seen only once. This chain connects TRBV29-1 to TRBJ1-2, with TRBD1 matching 7 bases. V gave up 7 bases and J gave up 0 bases; unmatched junction bases: 5. In germline, CDR1 is SQVTM, CDR2 ANQGSEA. The CDR3 runs 13 residues. The CDR3 DNA is TGCAGCGCCACGACAGGGACTAACTATGGCTACACCTTC. Protein sequence: CSATTGTNYGYTF.

This chain uses TRBV18 with TRBJ2-6; D may be TRBD1 (6 bases). This CDR3 comprises 15 residues. V was clipped by 0 bases and J by 12 bases, with 15 bases between them. Germline V lookup: CDR1 KGHSH, CDR2 LQKENI. CDR3 sequence (DNA): TGTGCCAGCTCACCACCGTTGGGGACAAGGACCGTCCTGACTTTC. The encoded protein is CASSPPLGTRTVLTF.

This chain joins TRBV29-1 and TRBJ2-5; D not certain. Germline CDR1 SQVTM, CDR2 ANQGSEA. The CDR3 extends over 10 amino acids. The germline V and J ends were trimmed by 3 bases and 5 bases, with 4 bases remaining between them. CDR3: CSVDLETQYF. The CDR3 nucleotides are TGCAGCGTTGATCTGGAGACCCAGTACTTC.

This clone came up a few times. The chain couples TRBV19 to TRBJ1-2; possible D gene TRBD1, 6 bases. The germline V and J ends were trimmed by 0 bases and 4 bases, with 9 bases remaining between them. Germline V gene data show CDR1 as LNHDA and CDR2 as SQIVND (reference sequence). CDR3 length equals 14 residues. CDR3 DNA: TGTGCCAGTAGTATAGATGACAGGATCTATGGCTACACCTTC. Protein sequence: CASSIDDRIYGYTF.